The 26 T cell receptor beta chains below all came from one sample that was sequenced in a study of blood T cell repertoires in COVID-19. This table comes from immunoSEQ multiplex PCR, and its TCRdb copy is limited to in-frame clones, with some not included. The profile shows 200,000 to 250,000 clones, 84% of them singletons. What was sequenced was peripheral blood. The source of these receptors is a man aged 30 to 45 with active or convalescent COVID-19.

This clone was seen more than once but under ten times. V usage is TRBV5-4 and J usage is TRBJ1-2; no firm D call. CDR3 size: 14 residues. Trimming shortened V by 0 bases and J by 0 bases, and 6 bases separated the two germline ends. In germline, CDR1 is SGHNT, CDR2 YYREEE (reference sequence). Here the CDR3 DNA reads TGTGCCAGCAGCTTGGACAGAGCTAACTATGGCTACACCTTC. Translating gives CASSLDRANYGYTF.

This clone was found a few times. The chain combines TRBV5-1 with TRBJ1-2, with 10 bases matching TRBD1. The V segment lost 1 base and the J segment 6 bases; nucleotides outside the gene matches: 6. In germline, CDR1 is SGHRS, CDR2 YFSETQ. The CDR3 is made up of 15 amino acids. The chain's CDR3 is CASSLNRDRGHGYTF. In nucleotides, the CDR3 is TGCGCCAGCAGCTTGAATAGGGACAGGGGTCATGGCTACACCTTC.

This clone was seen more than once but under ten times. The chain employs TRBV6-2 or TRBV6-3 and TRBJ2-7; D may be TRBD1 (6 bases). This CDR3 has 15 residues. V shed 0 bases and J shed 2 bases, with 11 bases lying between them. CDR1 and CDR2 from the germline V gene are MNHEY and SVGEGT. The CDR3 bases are TGTGCCAGCAGTTACTCGGGGGCGGGTACCTACGAGCAGTACTTC. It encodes CASSYSGAGTYEQYF.

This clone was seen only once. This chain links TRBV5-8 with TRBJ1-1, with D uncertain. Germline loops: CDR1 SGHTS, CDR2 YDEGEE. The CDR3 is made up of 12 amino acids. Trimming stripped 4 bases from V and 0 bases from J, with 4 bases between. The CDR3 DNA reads TGTGCCAGCAGCCCGTTGAACACTGAAGCTTTCTTT. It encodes CASSPLNTEAFF.

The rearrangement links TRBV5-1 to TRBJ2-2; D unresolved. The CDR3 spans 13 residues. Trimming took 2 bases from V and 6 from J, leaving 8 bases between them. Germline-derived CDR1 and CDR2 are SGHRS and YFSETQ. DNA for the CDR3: TGCGCCAGCAGCTTCTTCTATGCCGGGGAGCTGTTTTTT. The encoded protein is CASSFFYAGELFF.

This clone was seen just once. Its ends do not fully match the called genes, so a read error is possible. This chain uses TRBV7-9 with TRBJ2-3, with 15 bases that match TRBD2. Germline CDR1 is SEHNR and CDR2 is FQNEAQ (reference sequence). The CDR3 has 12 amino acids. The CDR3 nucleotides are TGTGCCAGCAGCTTCGGGACTAGCGGGGGGAATTTT. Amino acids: CASSFGTSGGNF.

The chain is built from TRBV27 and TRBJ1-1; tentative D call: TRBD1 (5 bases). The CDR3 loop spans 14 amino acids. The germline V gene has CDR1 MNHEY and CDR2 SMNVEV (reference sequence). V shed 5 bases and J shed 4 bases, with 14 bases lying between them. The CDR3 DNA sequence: TGTGCCAGCAGTGCCTATGGGGGAGGCACTGAAGCTTTCTTT. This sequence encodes CASSAYGGGTEAFF.

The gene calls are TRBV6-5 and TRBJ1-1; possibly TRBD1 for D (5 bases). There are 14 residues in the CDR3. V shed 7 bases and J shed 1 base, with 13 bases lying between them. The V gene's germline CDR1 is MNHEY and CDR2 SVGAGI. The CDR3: CASTNYQGNTEAFF. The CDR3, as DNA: TGTGCCAGCACGAACTATCAGGGGAACACTGAAGCTTTCTTT.

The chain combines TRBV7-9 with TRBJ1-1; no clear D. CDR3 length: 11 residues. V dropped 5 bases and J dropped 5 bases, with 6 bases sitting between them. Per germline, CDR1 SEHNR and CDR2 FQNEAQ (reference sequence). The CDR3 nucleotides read TGTGCCAGCAGCGAGTCTACTGAAGCTTTCTTT. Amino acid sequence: CASSESTEAFF. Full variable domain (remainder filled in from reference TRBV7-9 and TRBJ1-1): DTGVSQNPRHKITKRGQNVTFRCDPISEHNRLYWYRQTLGQGPEFLTYFQNEAQLEKSRLLSDRFSAERPKGSFSTLEIQRTEQGDSAMYLCASSESTEAFFGQGTRLTVV.

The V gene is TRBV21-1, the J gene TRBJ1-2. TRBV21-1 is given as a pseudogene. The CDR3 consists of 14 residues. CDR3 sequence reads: CASSKGKGRGGYTF. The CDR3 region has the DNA TGTGCCAGCAGCAAAGGAAAGGGTCGGGGTGGCTACACCTTC.

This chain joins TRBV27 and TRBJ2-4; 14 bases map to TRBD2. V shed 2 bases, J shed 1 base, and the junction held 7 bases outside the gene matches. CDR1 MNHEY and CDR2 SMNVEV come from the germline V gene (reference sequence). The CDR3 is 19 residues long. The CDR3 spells CASSLMGLAGAGAKNIQYF. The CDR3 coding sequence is TGTGCCAGCAGTTTAATGGGACTAGCGGGAGCTGGGGCCAAAAACATTCAGTACTTC.

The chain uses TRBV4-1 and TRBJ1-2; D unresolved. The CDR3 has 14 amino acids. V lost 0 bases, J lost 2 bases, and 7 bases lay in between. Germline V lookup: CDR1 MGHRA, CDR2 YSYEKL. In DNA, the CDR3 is TGCGCCAGCAGCCAAGAACGGGTGAACTATGGCTACACCTTC. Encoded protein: CASSQERVNYGYTF.

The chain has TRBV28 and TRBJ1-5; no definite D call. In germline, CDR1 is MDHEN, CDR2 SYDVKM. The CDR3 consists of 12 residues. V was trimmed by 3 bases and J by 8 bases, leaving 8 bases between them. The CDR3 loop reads CASSLEVKPQHF. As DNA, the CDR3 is TGTGCCAGCAGTTTGGAGGTTAAGCCCCAGCATTTT. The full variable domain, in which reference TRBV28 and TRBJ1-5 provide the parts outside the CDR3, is DVKVTQSSRYLVKRTGEKVFLECVQDMDHENMFWYRQDPGLGLRLIYFSYDVKMKEKGDIPEGYSVSREKKERFSLILESASTNQTSMYLCASSLEVKPQHFGDGTRLSIL.

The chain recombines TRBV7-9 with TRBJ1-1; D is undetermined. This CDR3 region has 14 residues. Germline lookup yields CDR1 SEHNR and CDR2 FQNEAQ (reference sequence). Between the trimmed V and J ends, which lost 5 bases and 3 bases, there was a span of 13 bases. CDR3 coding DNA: TGTGCCAGCAGCCGCGCGGCTGGAGACACTGAAGCTTTCTTT. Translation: CASSRAAGDTEAFF.

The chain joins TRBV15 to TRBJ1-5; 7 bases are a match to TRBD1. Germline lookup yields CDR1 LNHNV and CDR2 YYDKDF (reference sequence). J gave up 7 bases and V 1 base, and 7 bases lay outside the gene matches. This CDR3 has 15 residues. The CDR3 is CATSRGQGRTQPQHF. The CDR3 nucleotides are TGTGCCACCAGCAGAGGACAGGGAAGAACCCAGCCCCAGCATTTT.

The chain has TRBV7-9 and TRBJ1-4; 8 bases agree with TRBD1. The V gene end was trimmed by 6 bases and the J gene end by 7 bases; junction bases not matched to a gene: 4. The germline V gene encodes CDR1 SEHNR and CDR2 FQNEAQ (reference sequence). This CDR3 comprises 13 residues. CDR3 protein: CASRPGTGEKLFF. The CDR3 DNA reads TGTGCCAGCAGGCCCGGGACAGGTGAAAAACTGTTTTTT. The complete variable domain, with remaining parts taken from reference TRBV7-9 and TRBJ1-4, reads DTGVSQNPRHKITKRGQNVTFRCDPISEHNRLYWYRQTLGQGPEFLTYFQNEAQLEKSRLLSDRFSAERPKGSFSTLEIQRTEQGDSAMYLCASRPGTGEKLFFGSGTQLSVL.

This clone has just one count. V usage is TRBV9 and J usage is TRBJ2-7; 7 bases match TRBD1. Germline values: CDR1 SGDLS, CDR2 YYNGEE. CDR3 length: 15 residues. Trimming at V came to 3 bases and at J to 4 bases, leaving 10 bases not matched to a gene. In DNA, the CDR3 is TGTGCCAGCAGCGAAACGGGGACAGCTGGGTACGAGCAGTACTTC. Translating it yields CASSETGTAGYEQYF.

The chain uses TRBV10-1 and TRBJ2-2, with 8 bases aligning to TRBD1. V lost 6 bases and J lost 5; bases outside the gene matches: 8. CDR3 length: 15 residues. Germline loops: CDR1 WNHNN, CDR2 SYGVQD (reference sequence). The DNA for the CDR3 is TGCGCCAGCAGCAAAGACAGGGGAGGAACCGGGGAGCTGTTTTTT. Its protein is CASSKDRGGTGELFF.

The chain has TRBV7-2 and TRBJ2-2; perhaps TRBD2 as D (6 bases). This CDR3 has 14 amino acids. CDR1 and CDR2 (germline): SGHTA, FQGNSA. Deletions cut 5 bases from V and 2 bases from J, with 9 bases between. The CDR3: CASSPGLNTGELFF. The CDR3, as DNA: TGTGCCAGCAGCCCGGGACTTAACACCGGGGAGCTGTTTTTT.

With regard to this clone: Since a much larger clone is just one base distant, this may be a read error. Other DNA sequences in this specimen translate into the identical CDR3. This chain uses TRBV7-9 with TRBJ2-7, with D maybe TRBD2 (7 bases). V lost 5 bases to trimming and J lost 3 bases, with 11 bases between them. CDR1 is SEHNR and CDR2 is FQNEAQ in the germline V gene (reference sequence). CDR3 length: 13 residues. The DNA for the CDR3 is TGTGCCAGCAGCAGGGGGGGCAGCTACGAGCAGTACTTC. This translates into CASSRGGSYEQYF.

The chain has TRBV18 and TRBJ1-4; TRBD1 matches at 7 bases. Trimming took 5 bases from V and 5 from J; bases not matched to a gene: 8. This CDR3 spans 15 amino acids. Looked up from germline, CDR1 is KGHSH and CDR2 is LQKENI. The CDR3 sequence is CASSSRQGWNEKLFF. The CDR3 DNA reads TGTGCCAGCTCATCCAGACAGGGCTGGAATGAAAAACTGTTTTTT. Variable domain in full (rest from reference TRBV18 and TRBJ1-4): NAGVMQNPRHLVRRRGQEARLRCSPMKGHSHVYWYRQLPEEGLKFMVYLQKENIIDESGMPKERFSAEFPKEGPSILRIQQVVRGDSAAYFCASSSRQGWNEKLFFGSGTQLSVL.

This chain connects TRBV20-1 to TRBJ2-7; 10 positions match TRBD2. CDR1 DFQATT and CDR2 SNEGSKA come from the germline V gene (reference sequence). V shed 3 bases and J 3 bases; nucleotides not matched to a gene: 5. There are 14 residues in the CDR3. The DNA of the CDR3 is TGCAGTGCTAGTGGGACTAGCGACCGCTACGAGCAGTACTTC. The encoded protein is CSASGTSDRYEQYF.

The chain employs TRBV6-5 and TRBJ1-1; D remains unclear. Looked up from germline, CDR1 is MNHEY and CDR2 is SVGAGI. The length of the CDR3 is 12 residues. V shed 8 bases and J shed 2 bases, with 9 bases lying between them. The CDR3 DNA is TGTGCCAGCCGGGAGTCTAACACTGAAGCTTTCTTT. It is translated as CASRESNTEAFF.

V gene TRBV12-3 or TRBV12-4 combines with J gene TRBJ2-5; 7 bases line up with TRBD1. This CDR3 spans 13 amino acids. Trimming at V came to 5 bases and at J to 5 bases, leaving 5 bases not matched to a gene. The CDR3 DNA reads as TGTGCCAGCAGTACGACAGGGTGGGAGACCCAGTACTTC. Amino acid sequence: CASSTTGWETQYF.

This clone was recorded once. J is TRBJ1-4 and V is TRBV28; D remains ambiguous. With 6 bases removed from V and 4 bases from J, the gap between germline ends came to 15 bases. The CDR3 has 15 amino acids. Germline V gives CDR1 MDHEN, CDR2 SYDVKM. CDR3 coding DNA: TGTGCCAGCAGCAGGCCACCGGGGAATAATGAAAAACTGTTTTTT. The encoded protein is CASSRPPGNNEKLFF.

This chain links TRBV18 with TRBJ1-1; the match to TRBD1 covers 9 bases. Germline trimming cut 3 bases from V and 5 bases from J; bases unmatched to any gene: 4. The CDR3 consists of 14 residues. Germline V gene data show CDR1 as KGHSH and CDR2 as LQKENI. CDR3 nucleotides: TGTGCCAGCTCACCGGTGGGACAGGGAACTGAAGCTTTCTTT. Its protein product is CASSPVGQGTEAFF.